Below are 9 T cell receptor beta chains sequenced from a single sample in a study of shared clonotypes between healthy human individuals (TCRdb year 2020). Library creation used the immunoSEQ multiplex PCR assay. TCRdb holds this immuneACCESS table with in-frame rearrangements only. Some clones are missing; in checked studies, unresolved V genes explain under half, and the rest has no known cause. This sample holds a few hundred thousand clones; roughly 85% were observed only once. The ten largest account for around 12% of the sample. Sequences were obtained from PBMCs. The receptors shown here come from a middle-aged woman in good health. Some clones in this sample may be carry-over from other donors' samples.

This CDR3 is CASSLEGPLIEQYF. The CDR3 DNA reads as TGCGCCAGCAGCTTGGAGGGACCCCTCATCGAGCAGTACTTC. The chain has TRBV5-1 and TRBJ2-7, with D perhaps TRBD1 or TRBD2 (5 bases each). V shed 0 bases and J shed 6 bases, with 13 bases lying between them. Looked up from germline, CDR1 is SGHRS and CDR2 is YFSETQ. This CDR3 has 14 residues. Together with reference TRBV5-1 and TRBJ2-7, the CDR3 gives the full variable domain: KAGVTQTPRYLIKTRGQQVTLSCSPISGHRSVSWYQQTPGQGLQFLFEYFSETQRNKGNFPGRFSGRQFSNSRSEMNVSTLELGDSALYLCASSLEGPLIEQYFGPGTRLTVT.

The chain couples TRBV19 to TRBJ1-1; TRBD1 might be the D (5 bases). Deletions cut 5 bases from V and 3 bases from J, with 19 bases between. Germline CDR1 reads LNHDA; CDR2 reads SQIVND (reference sequence). The CDR3 has 16 amino acids. As DNA, the CDR3 is TGTGCCAGTAGTCCTCAGGCGTCGGGACGTGACACTGAAGCTTTCTTT. It translates to CASSPQASGRDTEAFF.

V usage is TRBV2 and J usage is TRBJ1-1, with a weak D call TRBD1 (5 bases). CDR1 and CDR2 from the germline V gene are SNHLY and FYNNEI. The CDR3 loop spans 13 amino acids. Trimming took 6 bases from V and 5 from J, leaving 13 bases between them. For the CDR3, the DNA is TGTGCCAGCAGGGGGACCTATTTAACTGAAGCTTTCTTT. Its translation: CASRGTYLTEAFF.

The chain couples TRBV5-4 to TRBJ1-4; 7 nucleotides line up with TRBD1. Per germline, CDR1 SGHNT and CDR2 YYREEE (reference sequence). The CDR3 extends over 15 amino acids. J gave up 7 bases and V 4 bases, and 10 bases lay outside the gene matches. CDR3 sequence: CASSQRTGASEKLFF. The CDR3 DNA reads as TGTGCCAGCAGCCAGCGGACAGGTGCTAGTGAAAAACTGTTTTTT.

The chain employs TRBV5-8 and TRBJ1-1; D not resolved. The CDR3 is made up of 13 amino acids. Germline V lookup: CDR1 SGHTS, CDR2 YDEGEE. V was clipped by 5 bases and J by 10 bases, with 18 bases between them. CDR3 amino acids: CASRIGRTWVAFF. The CDR3, as DNA: TGTGCCAGCAGAATAGGACGGACTTGGGTAGCTTTCTTT.

The rearrangement joins TRBV6-1 to TRBJ2-1, with no clear D. Per the germline V gene, CDR1 is MNHNS and CDR2 is SASEGT. This CDR3 is 14 amino acids long. V was pared by 6 bases and J by 0 bases, with 9 bases between. As DNA, the CDR3 is TGTGCCAGCAGGGAAAGGAGCTCCTACAATGAGCAGTTCTTC. Translation gives CASRERSSYNEQFF.

This clone was seen only once. This chain uses TRBV27 with TRBJ2-3; D may be TRBD1 or TRBD2 (5 bases each). The CDR3 consists of 14 residues. Germline lookup yields CDR1 MNHEY and CDR2 SMNVEV (reference sequence). V dropped 2 bases and J dropped 1 base, with 7 bases sitting between them. DNA for the CDR3: TGTGCCAGCAGTTTACGGGGCGGCACAGATACGCAGTATTTT. Amino acids: CASSLRGGTDTQYF.

The chain joins TRBV6-8 to TRBJ2-1, with D uncertain. From germline, CDR1 is MNHGY and CDR2 SAAAGT. Trimming pared 6 bases from V and 10 bases from J, leaving 10 bases between. The CDR3 is 11 residues long. The CDR3 DNA is TGTGCCAGCAGAGACGATAGCGAGCAGTTCTTC. This encodes CASRDDSEQFF.

This chain joins TRBV19 and TRBJ2-7, with TRBD2 identical over 14 bases. CDR1 and CDR2 (germline): LNHDA, SQIVND (reference sequence). V shed 7 bases, J shed 6 bases, and the junction held 5 bases outside the gene matches. The CDR3 has 14 amino acids. CDR3 sequence reads: CASIGTSGSGEQYF. In DNA, the CDR3 is TGTGCCAGTATTGGGACTAGCGGGAGCGGCGAGCAGTACTTC. Looking up the rest from reference TRBV19 and TRBJ2-7 gives the full variable domain: DGGITQSPKYLFRKEGQNVTLSCEQNLNHDAMYWYRQDPGQGLRLIYYSQIVNDFQKGDIAEGYSVSREKKESFPLTVTSAQKNPTAFYLCASIGTSGSGEQYFGPGTRLTVT.